Following are 24 T cell receptor beta chains from one sample sequenced in a study of cytomegalovirus exposure and HLA in healthy donors. A multiplex PCR was run with 60 Vbeta primers and 13 Jbeta primers. The repertoire was sequenced with immunoSEQ multiplex PCR; TCRdb's copy has only in-frame clones and lacks some. Of some 200,000 clones listed, approximately 70% were seen once; the top ten hold less than 2%. Sequenced: PBMCs. Receptors originate from a young woman in good health and CMV-seronegative.

This chain links TRBV6-1 with TRBJ1-1; maybe TRBD1 (6 bases). V was cut by 6 bases and J by 6 bases, with 8 bases left in between. This CDR3 is 11 amino acids long. Germline CDR1 reads MNHNS; CDR2 reads SASEGT. The chain's CDR3 is CASSQGPEAFF. The CDR3 region has the DNA TGTGCCAGCAGCCAGGGGCCTGAAGCTTTCTTT.

This chain joins TRBV7-2 and TRBJ2-5; 16 bases map to TRBD2. Trimming at V came to 5 bases and at J to 4 bases, leaving 13 bases not matched to a gene. The germline V gene has CDR1 SGHTA and CDR2 FQGNSA. The CDR3 runs to 19 residues. CDR3 protein: CASSRIPGLAGGRGETQYF. The DNA of the CDR3 is TGTGCCAGCAGCCGGATCCCGGGACTAGCGGGAGGGAGGGGAGAGACCCAGTACTTC.

J is TRBJ1-5 and V is TRBV18, with a weak D call TRBD1 (6 bases). The V gene lost 3 bases and the J gene lost 0 bases, with 15 bases spanning the gap. This CDR3 is built from 17 residues. Germline V gene lookup returns CDR1 KGHSH and CDR2 LQKENI. This chain's CDR3 is CASSPSTGSLSNQPQHF. CDR3 nucleotide sequence: TGTGCCAGCTCACCGTCGACAGGATCCCTTAGCAATCAGCCCCAGCATTTT.

CDR3 in amino acids: CASSSPSVRGVASSGSEQFF. The DNA of the CDR3 is TGTGCCAGCAGCTCCCCGAGTGTCAGGGGGGTAGCGTCTAGCGGGAGTGAGCAGTTCTTC. The chain is built from TRBV9 and TRBJ2-1; 10 bases match TRBD2. Germline trimming cut 4 bases from V and 9 bases from J; bases unmatched to any gene: 25. The CDR3 is 20 residues long. Per the germline V gene, CDR1 is SGDLS and CDR2 is YYNGEE.

The chain links TRBV5-1 to TRBJ2-5; the D gene is possibly TRBD2 (6 bases). V lost 6 bases to trimming and J lost 2 bases, with 14 bases between them. The CDR3 spans 14 residues. The germline gives CDR1 SGHRS, CDR2 YFSETQ. Here the CDR3 DNA reads TGCGCCAGCACACGGGAGAGAATACAAGAGACCCAGTACTTC. Translation gives CASTRERIQETQYF.

The chain has TRBV5-8 and TRBJ2-1; D unclear. CDR1 is SGHTS and CDR2 is YDEGEE in the germline V gene. The CDR3 contains 11 residues. V lost 4 bases, J lost 3 bases, and 2 bases lay in between. The CDR3 DNA reads as TGTGCCAGCAGCCTCTACAATGAGCAGTTCTTC. This sequence encodes CASSLYNEQFF. Full variable domain (rest looked up from reference TRBV5-8 and TRBJ2-1): EAGVTQSPTHLIKTRGQQATLRCSPISGHTSVYWYQQALGLGLQFLLWYDEGEERNRGNFPPRFSGRQFPNYSSELNVNALELEDSALYLCASSLYNEQFFGPGTRLTVL.

The chain recombines TRBV6-6 with TRBJ2-1, with TRBD2 identical over 7 bases. The V gene's germline CDR1 is MNHNY and CDR2 SVGAGI (reference sequence). This CDR3 has 15 residues. Losses at the gene ends were 5 bases for V and 7 bases for J; bases not matched to a gene: 11. CDR3 bases: TGTGCCAGCAGTAGGACTAGTGGGAGGTGGAATGAGCAGTTCTTC. Protein product: CASSRTSGRWNEQFF.

A single count supports this clone. The DNA for the CDR3 is TGTGCCAGCAGCAGGGACTACTATGGCTACACCTTC. It encodes CASSRDYYGYTF. The V call is TRBV2, the J call TRBJ1-2; D might be TRBD1 (5 bases). Germline-derived CDR1 and CDR2 are SNHLY and FYNNEI. Deletions cut 6 bases from V and 3 bases from J, with 8 bases between. This CDR3 is built from 12 residues.

The V and J genes are TRBV27 and TRBJ1-1; D might be TRBD1 (6 bases). Trimming stripped 7 bases from V and 1 base from J, with 16 bases between. Germline V gene sequence: CDR1 MNHEY, CDR2 SMNVEV (reference sequence). The CDR3 runs to 15 residues. CDR3 residues: CASIQGNGRNTEAFF. CDR3 coding DNA: TGTGCCAGCATTCAGGGGAACGGCCGGAACACTGAAGCTTTCTTT.

The chain couples TRBV2 to TRBJ2-6; 8 nucleotides align to TRBD1. V shed 2 bases, J shed 0 bases, and the junction held 0 bases outside the gene matches. Germline V gives CDR1 SNHLY, CDR2 FYNNEI. The CDR3 is 16 residues long. The DNA of the CDR3 is TGTGCCAGCAGTGAAACAGGGGGCTCTGGGGCCAACGTCCTGACTTTC. Protein sequence: CASSETGGSGANVLTF.

This clone was observed a few times. J is TRBJ1-4 and V is TRBV29-1, with D perhaps matching TRBD1 (6 bases). V was clipped by 6 bases and J by 7 bases, with 18 bases between them. The CDR3 loop spans 14 amino acids. Germline CDR1 and CDR2: SQVTM and ANQGSEA. DNA for the CDR3: TGCAGCGTCATGACAGGAAGTCGAGGTGAAAAACTGTTTTTT. Protein: CSVMTGSRGEKLFF.

J is TRBJ2-7 and V is TRBV6-1, with TRBD2 matching 12 bases. The germline CDR1 and CDR2 sequences are MNHNS and SASEGT. J was trimmed by 6 bases and V by 8 bases; bases with no gene match: 8. CDR3 length: 14 residues. CDR3 nucleotides: TGTGCCAGCCGCGGGACTAGCGGGTCACCCGAGCAGTACTTC. Its protein product is CASRGTSGSPEQYF.

The V gene is TRBV11-1, the J gene TRBJ1-1, with D possibly matching TRBD1 (5 bases). V lost 2 bases, J lost 1 base, and 17 bases lay in between. Germline V gene sequence: CDR1 SGHAT, CDR2 FQDESV (reference sequence). The CDR3 length is 17 residues. The CDR3 nucleotides are TGTGCCAGCAGCTTAATCGCTATCCGGGGGGGGAACACTGAAGCTTTCTTT. Amino acids: CASSLIAIRGGNTEAFF.

The J gene is TRBJ1-4, the V gene TRBV27, with 9 bases matching TRBD1. This CDR3 region has 14 residues. Trimming removed 5 bases from V and 7 bases from J; junction bases left unmatched: 5. From germline, CDR1 is MNHEY and CDR2 SMNVEV (reference sequence). CDR3 coding DNA: TGTGCCAGCAGTCATCGGACAGGGGCTGAAAAACTGTTTTTT. It yields the protein CASSHRTGAEKLFF.

The V and J genes are TRBV15 and TRBJ1-1; no clear D gene. The length of the CDR3 is 13 residues. Germline lookup yields CDR1 LNHNV and CDR2 YYDKDF (reference sequence). The V end was cut by 2 bases, the J end by 4 bases, with 8 bases between. The CDR3 spells CATSRLEGTEAFF. CDR3 DNA sequence: TGTGCCACCAGCAGATTAGAGGGCACTGAAGCTTTCTTT. The entire variable domain, with the rest obtained from reference TRBV15 and TRBJ1-1, is as follows: DAMVIQNPRYQVTQFGKPVTLSCSQTLNHNVMYWYQQKSSQAPKLLFHYYDKDFNNEADTPDNFQSRRPNTSFCFLDIRSPGLGDTAMYLCATSRLEGTEAFFGQGTRLTVV.

The rearrangement links TRBV5-1 to TRBJ2-1, with TRBD2 matching 10 bases. The CDR3 loop spans 16 amino acids. V gave up 4 bases and J gave up 1 base; unmatched junction bases: 5. The germline gives CDR1 SGHRS, CDR2 YFSETQ. The CDR3 sequence: CASSKTSGPSYNEQFF. CDR3 nucleotides: TGCGCCAGCAGCAAGACTAGCGGGCCTTCCTACAATGAGCAGTTCTTC.

V usage is TRBV7-9 and J usage is TRBJ2-7; perhaps TRBD2 as D (5 bases). The CDR3 is 15 amino acids. The ends were cut back, 0 bases at V and 5 bases at J, with 14 bases in the middle. The germline gives CDR1 SEHNR, CDR2 FQNEAQ (reference sequence). The CDR3 sequence is CASSLALWESNEQYF. The CDR3 nucleotides are TGTGCCAGCAGCTTAGCGCTGTGGGAGAGCAACGAGCAGTACTTC.

The V and J genes are TRBV7-2 and TRBJ2-7; no definite D call. The CDR3 loop spans 13 amino acids. V was shortened by 6 bases and J by 3 bases, with 12 bases between the two germline ends. The germline CDR1 and CDR2 sequences are SGHTA and FQGNSA. CDR3 nucleotide sequence: TGTGCCAGCAGGCTATACGCGAGCTACGAGCAGTACTTC. Its translation is CASRLYASYEQYF.

The chain links TRBV6-5 to TRBJ2-1; TRBD2 aligns across 12 bases. The ends lost 0 bases at V and 6 bases at J; junction bases unmatched: 0. In germline, CDR1 is MNHEY, CDR2 SVGAGI. CDR3 size: 15 residues. The chain's CDR3 is CASSYSLAGGNEQFF. The CDR3 DNA sequence: TGTGCCAGCAGTTACTCACTAGCGGGAGGCAATGAGCAGTTCTTC.

This clone was found a few times. The chain uses TRBV5-1 and TRBJ1-2; perhaps TRBD1 as D (6 bases). Germline CDR1 and CDR2: SGHRS and YFSETQ. The germline V and J ends were trimmed by 4 bases and 8 bases, with 15 bases remaining between them. This CDR3 is built from 13 residues. The CDR3 here is CASSQDRRGGYTF. CDR3 coding DNA: TGCGCCAGCAGCCAAGACCGAAGGGGGGGCTACACCTTC.

Only a few counts were recorded for this clone. The rearrangement links TRBV4-2 to TRBJ2-1; D not certain. The germline CDR1 and CDR2 sequences are LGHNA and YNFKEQ. V dropped 1 base and J dropped 1 base, with 14 bases sitting between them. This CDR3 contains 17 residues. CDR3 sequence (DNA): TGTGCCAGCAGCCAAGGTCCAGAAGGCGGTTCCTACAATGAGCAGTTCTTC. It encodes CASSQGPEGGSYNEQFF.

This sequence joins TRBV10-3 and TRBJ2-7, with TRBD1 matching 8 bases. Germline V gene lookup returns CDR1 ENHRY and CDR2 SYGVKD. The V segment lost 3 bases and the J segment 5 bases; nucleotides outside the gene matches: 3. CDR3 size: 13 residues. The CDR3 reads CAISEPDRDEQYF. The CDR3 bases are TGTGCCATCAGTGAACCGGACAGGGACGAGCAGTACTTC.

The chain couples TRBV7-9 to TRBJ2-1, with 9 positions matching TRBD2. After removal of 1 base from V and 6 bases from J, the junction contained 1 base not matched to a gene. Germline V gives CDR1 SEHNR, CDR2 FQNEAQ (reference sequence). The length of the CDR3 is 14 residues. CDR3 sequence reads: CASSLVAGVNEQFF. In DNA form, the CDR3 reads TGTGCCAGCAGCTTAGTAGCGGGAGTCAATGAGCAGTTCTTC.

The genes are TRBV27 and TRBJ1-4, with 7 bases fitting TRBD1. This CDR3 region has 14 residues. Germline trimming cut 6 bases from V and 4 bases from J; bases unmatched to any gene: 5. Germline assignment: CDR1 MNHEY and CDR2 SMNVEV (reference sequence). CDR3 nucleotides: TGTGCCAGCAGGACAGGGAGTGTTAATGAAAAACTGTTTTTT. Protein sequence: CASRTGSVNEKLFF.